This T cell receptor beta chain stems from a study of cytotoxic CD8 clonotypes in ibrutinib-treated CLL. Whole-study context: Partial responses totalled roughly 24 and complete responses 2; after median roughly 71 months, about 15 remained remitted and about 12 progressed. There were, on average, roughly 260,000 productive templates and 94,082 productive rearrangements per sample.

With sequencing, the targeted depth ranged from 1 in 200,000 to 1 in 1 million T cells. Measured with immunoSEQ multiplex PCR; TCRdb has only the in-frame clones, and not every one. The data contain some 300,000 clones, roughly 80% of them seen just once; the ten biggest clones take up more than 6%. Trimming took 3 bases from V and 3 from J, leaving 22 bases between them. Looked up from germline, CDR1 is SGHRS and CDR2 is YFSETQ. This CDR3 is built from 18 residues. Specimen: PBMCs, collected before ibrutinib treatment. This receptor was identified in a human donor with chronic lymphocytic leukemia. The chain has TRBV5-1 and TRBJ2-1; D is perhaps TRBD2 (7 bases). CDR3 amino acids: CASSWTVRGRENYNEQFF. The CDR3 DNA is TGCGCCAGCAGCTGGACAGTACGGGGGCGGGAGAACTACAATGAGCAGTTCTTC.